This T cell receptor beta chain originates from a study of blood T cell repertoires in COVID-19. At the level of the study: Both acute and convalescent COVID-19 samples were obtained from the United States, Italy and Spain.

Measured with immunoSEQ multiplex PCR; TCRdb has only the in-frame clones, and not every one. The repertoire has 100,000 or so clones, roughly four fifths of them found once; the top ten carry more than 8%. The sequencing input was peripheral blood. The origin of this receptor is a woman aged 70 to 79 with acute or convalescent COVID-19.

The CDR3 loop is CASSISDRGLFF. Here the CDR3 DNA reads TGTGCCAGCAGTATATCGGACCGGGGGCTGTTTTTT. The chain is built from TRBV12-3 or TRBV12-4 and TRBJ1-4; D might be TRBD1 (5 bases). The CDR3 runs 12 residues. The V gene lost 5 bases and the J gene lost 14 bases, with 15 bases spanning the gap.